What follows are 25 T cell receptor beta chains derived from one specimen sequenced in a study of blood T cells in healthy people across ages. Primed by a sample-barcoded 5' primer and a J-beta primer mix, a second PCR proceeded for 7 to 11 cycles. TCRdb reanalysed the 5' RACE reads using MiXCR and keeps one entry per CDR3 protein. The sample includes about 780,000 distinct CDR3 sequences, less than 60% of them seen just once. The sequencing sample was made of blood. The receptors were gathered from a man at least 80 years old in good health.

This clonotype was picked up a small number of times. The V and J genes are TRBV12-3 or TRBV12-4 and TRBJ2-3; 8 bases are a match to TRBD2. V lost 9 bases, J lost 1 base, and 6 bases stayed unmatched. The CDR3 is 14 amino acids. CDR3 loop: CASKREWGTDTQYF. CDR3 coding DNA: TGTGCCAGTAAGCGGGAGTGGGGCACAGATACGCAGTATTTT.

The CDR3 sequence: CASSPGGSNEQYF. Written as DNA, the CDR3 is TGTGCCAGCAGCCCCGGTGGGAGCAATGAGCAGTACTTC. This rearrangement joins TRBV11-2 to TRBJ2-5; a possible D gene is TRBD2 (5 bases). CDR1 is SGHAT and CDR2 is FQNNGV in the germline V gene. This CDR3 is built from 13 residues. Trimming took off 5 bases at V and 11 bases at J, with 18 bases between the two ends.

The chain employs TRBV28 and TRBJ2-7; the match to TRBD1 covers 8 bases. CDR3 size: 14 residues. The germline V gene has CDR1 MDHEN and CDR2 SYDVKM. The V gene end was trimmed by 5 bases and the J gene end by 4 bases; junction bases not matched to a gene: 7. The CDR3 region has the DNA TGTGCCAGCAGTCCAGGGGGCGCCCAATACGAGCAGTACTTC. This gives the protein CASSPGGAQYEQYF. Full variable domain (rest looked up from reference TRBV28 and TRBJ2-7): DVKVTQSSRYLVKRTGEKVFLECVQDMDHENMFWYRQDPGLGLRLIYFSYDVKMKEKGDIPEGYSVSREKKERFSLILESASTNQTSMYLCASSPGGAQYEQYFGPGTRLTVT.

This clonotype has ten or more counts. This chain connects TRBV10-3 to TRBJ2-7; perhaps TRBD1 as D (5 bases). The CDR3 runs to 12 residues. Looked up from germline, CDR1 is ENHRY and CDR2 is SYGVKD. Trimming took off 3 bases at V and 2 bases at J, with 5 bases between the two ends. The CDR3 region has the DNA TGTGCCATCAGTGAACAGGCCTACGAGCAGTACTTC. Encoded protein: CAISEQAYEQYF.

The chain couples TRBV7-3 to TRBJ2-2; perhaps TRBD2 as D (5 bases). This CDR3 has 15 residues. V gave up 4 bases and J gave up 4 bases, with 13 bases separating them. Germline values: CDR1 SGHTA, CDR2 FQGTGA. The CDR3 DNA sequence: TGTGCCAGCAGCTCCAACCGGGGATCCACCGGGGAGCTGTTTTTT. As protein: CASSSNRGSTGELFF. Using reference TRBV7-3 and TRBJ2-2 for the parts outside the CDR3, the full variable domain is GAGVSQTPSNKVTEKGKYVELRCDPISGHTALYWYRQSLGQGPEFLIYFQGTGAADDSGLPNDRFFAVRPEGSVSTLKIQRTERGDSAVYLCASSSNRGSTGELFFGEGSRLTVL.

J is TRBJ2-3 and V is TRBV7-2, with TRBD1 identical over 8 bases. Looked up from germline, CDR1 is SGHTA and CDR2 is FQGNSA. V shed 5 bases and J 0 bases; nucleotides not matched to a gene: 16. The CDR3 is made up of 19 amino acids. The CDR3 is CASSPRTGTVQFSTDTQYF. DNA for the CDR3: TGTGCCAGCAGCCCAAGGACAGGGACCGTTCAATTTAGCACAGATACGCAGTATTTT.

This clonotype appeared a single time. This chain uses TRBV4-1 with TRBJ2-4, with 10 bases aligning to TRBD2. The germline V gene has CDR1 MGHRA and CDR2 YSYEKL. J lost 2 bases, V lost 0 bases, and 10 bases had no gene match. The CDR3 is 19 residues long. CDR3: CASSQDPHPSGSSKNIQYF. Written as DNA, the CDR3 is TGCGCCAGCAGCCAAGATCCCCACCCTAGCGGGAGTTCCAAAAACATTCAGTACTTC.

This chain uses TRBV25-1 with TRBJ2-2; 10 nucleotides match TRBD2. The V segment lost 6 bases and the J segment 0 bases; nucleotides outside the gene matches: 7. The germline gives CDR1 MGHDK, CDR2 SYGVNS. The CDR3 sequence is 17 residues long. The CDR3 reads CASRRTSGIANTGELFF. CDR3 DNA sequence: TGTGCCAGCAGAAGGACTAGCGGCATCGCGAACACCGGGGAGCTGTTTTTT. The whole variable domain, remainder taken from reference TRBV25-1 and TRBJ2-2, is EADIYQTPRYLVIGTGKKITLECSQTMGHDKMYWYQQDPGMELHLIHYSYGVNSTEKGDLSSESTVSRIRTEHFPLTLESARPSHTSQYLCASRRTSGIANTGELFFGEGSRLTVL.

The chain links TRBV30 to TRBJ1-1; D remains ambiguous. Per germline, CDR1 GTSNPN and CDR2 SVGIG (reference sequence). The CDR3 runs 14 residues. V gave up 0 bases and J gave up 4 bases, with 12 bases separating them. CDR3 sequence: CAWSVRSTGTEAFF. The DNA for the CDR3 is TGTGCCTGGAGTGTAAGGTCCACGGGCACTGAAGCTTTCTTT.

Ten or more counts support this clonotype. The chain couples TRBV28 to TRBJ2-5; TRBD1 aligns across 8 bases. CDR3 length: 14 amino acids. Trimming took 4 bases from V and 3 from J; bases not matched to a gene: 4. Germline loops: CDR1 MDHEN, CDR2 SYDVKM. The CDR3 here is CASSSLTGEETQYF. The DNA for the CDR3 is TGTGCCAGCAGTTCCCTGACAGGGGAAGAGACCCAGTACTTC.

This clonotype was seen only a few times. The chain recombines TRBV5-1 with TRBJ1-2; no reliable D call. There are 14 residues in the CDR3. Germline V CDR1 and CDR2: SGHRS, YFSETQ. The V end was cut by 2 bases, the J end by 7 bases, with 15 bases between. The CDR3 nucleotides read TGCGCCAGCAGCTTTTCTTCGGCGGAGGCTGGCTACACCTTC. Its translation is CASSFSSAEAGYTF.

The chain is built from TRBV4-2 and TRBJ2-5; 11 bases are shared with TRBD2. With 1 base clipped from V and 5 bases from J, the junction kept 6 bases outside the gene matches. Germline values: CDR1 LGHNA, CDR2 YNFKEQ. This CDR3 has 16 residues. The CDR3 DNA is TGTGCCAGCAGCCAAGGCCTTAGCGGGAGGGGGGAGACCCAGTACTTC. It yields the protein CASSQGLSGRGETQYF.

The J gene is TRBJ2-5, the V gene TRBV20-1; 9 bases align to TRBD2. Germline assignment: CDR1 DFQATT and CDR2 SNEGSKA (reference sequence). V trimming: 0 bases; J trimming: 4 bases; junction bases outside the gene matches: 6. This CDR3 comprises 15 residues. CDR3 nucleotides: TGCAGTGCTAGAGAGCGGGAGGGCCGACTAGAGACCCAGTACTTC. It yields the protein CSAREREGRLETQYF.

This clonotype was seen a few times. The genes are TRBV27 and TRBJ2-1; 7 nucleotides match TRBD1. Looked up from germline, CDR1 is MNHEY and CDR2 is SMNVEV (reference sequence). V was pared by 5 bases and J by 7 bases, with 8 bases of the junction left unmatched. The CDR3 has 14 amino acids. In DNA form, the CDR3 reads TGTGCCAGCAGTACAAGGGGGCGCGAAAATGAGCAGTTCTTC. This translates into CASSTRGRENEQFF.

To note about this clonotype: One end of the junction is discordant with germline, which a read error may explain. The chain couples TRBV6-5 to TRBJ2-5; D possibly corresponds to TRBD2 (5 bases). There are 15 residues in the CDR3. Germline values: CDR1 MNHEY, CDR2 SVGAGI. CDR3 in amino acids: CACSLTPDYQETQYF. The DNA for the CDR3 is TGTGCCTGCAGCCTCACCCCCGACTATCAAGAGACCCAGTACTTC.

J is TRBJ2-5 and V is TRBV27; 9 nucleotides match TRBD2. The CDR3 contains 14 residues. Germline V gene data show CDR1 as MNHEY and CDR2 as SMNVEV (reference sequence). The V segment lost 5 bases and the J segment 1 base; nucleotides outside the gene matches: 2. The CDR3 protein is CASSETSGQETQYF. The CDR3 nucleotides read TGTGCCAGCAGTGAGACTAGCGGCCAAGAGACCCAGTACTTC.

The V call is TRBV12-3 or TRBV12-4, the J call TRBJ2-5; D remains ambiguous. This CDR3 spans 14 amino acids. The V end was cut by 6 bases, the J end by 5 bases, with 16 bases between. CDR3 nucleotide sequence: TGTGCCAGCAGCCCCATGAGTACGGGCGAGACCCAGTACTTC. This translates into CASSPMSTGETQYF.

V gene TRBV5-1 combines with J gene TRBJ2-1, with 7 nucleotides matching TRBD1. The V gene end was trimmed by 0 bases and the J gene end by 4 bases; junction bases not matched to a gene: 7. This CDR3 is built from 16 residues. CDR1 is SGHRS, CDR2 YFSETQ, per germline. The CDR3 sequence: CASSLARQGSYNEQFF. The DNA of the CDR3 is TGCGCCAGCAGCTTGGCGAGACAGGGTTCGTACAATGAGCAGTTCTTC.

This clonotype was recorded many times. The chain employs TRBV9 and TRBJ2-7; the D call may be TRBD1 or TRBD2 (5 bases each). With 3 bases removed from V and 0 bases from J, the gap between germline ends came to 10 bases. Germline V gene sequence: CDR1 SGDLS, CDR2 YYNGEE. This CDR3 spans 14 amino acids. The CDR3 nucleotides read TGTGCCAGCAGCGCGGGGCCCAGCTCCTACGAGCAGTACTTC. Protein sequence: CASSAGPSSYEQYF.

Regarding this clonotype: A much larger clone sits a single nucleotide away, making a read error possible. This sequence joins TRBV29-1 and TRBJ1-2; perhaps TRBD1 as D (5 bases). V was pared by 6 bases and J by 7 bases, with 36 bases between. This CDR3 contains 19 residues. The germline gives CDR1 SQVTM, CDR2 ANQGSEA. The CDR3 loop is CSVWESGGDTRLNYCGYTF. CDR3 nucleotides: TGCAGCGTGTGGGAGTCTGGGGGAGATACCCGTTTAAACTACTGTGGCTACACCTTC.

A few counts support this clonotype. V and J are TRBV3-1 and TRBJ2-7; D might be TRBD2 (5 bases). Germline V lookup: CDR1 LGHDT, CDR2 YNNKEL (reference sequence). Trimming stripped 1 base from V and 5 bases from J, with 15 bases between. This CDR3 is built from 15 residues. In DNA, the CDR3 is TGTGCCAGCAGCCAAGGTCTTGGAGGTTCCGACGAGCAGTACTTC. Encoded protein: CASSQGLGGSDEQYF.

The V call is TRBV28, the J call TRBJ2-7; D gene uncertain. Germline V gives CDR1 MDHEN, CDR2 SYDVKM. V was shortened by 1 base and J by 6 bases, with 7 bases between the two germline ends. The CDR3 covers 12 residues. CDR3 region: CASSLYPAEQYF. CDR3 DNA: TGTGCCAGCAGTTTATACCCCGCCGAGCAGTACTTC.

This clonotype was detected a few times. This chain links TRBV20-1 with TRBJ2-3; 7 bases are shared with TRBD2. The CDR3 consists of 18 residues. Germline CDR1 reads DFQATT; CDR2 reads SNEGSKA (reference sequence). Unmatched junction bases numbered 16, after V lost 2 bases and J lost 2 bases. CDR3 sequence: CSARPPRPSGHTTDTQYF. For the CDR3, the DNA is TGCAGTGCTAGACCCCCTCGGCCTAGCGGCCATACCACAGATACGCAGTATTTT.

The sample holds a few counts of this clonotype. CDR3 loop: CASSQGTSGRGDTQYF. DNA for the CDR3: TGTGCCAGCAGCCAAGGCACTAGCGGGAGAGGAGATACGCAGTATTTT. This chain connects TRBV3-1 to TRBJ2-3, with TRBD2 matching 11 bases. V was clipped by 1 base and J by 5 bases; unmatched bases: 5. CDR1 is LGHDT, CDR2 YNNKEL, per germline (reference sequence). The CDR3 extends over 16 amino acids.

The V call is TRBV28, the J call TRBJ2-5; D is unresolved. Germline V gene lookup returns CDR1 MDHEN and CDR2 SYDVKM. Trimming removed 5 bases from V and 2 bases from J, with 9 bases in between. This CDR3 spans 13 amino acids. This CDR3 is CASSPPLQETQYF. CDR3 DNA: TGTGCCAGCAGTCCTCCACTTCAAGAGACCCAGTACTTC.